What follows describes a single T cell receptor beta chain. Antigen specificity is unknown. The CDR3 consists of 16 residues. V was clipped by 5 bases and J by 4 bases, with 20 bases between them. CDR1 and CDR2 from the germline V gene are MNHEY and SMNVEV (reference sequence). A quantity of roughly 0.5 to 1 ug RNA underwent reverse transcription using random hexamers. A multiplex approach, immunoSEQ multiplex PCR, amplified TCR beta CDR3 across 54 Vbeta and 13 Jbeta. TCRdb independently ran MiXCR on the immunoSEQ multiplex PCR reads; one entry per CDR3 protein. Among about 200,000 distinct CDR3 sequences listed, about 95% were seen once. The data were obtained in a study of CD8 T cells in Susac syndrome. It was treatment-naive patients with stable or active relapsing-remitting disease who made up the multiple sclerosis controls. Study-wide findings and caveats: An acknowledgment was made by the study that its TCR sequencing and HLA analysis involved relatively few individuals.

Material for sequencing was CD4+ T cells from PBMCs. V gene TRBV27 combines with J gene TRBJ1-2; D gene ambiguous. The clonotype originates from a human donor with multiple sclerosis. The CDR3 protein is CASSPYGPPGSYGYTF. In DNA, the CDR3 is TGTGCCAGCAGTCCTTACGGGCCCCCTGGGAGCTATGGCTACACCTTC.